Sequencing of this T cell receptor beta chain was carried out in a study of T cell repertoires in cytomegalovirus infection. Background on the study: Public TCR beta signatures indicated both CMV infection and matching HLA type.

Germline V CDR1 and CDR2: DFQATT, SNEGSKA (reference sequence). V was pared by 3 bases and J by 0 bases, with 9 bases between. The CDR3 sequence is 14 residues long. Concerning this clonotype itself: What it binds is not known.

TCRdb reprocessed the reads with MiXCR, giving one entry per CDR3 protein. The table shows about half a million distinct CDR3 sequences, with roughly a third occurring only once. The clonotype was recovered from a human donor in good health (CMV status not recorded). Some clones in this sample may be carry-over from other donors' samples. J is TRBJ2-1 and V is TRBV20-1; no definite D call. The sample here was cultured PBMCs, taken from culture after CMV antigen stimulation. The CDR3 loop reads CSASYDGSYNEQFF. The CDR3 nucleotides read TGCAGTGCTAGTTACGATGGCTCCTACAATGAGCAGTTCTTC.